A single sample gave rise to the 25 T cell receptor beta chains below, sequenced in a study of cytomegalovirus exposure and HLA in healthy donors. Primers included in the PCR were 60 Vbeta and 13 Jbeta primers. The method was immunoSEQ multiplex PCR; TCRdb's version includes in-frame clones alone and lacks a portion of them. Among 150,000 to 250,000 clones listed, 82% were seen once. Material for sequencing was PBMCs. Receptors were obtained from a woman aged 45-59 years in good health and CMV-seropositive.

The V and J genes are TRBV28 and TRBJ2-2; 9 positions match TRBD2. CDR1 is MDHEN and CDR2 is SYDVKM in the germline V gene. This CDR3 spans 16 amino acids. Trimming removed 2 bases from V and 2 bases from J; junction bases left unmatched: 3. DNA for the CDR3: TGTGCCAGCAGTTTAGTTAGCGGGGGTAACACCGGGGAGCTGTTTTTT. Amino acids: CASSLVSGGNTGELFF. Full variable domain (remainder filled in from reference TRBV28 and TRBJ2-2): DVKVTQSSRYLVKRTGEKVFLECVQDMDHENMFWYRQDPGLGLRLIYFSYDVKMKEKGDIPEGYSVSREKKERFSLILESASTNQTSMYLCASSLVSGGNTGELFFGEGSRLTVL.

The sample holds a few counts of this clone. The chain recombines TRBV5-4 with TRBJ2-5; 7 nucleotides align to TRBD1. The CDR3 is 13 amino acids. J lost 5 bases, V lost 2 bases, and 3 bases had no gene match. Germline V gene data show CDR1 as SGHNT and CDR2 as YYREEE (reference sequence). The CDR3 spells CASSLGRGETQYF. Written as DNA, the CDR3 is TGTGCCAGCAGCTTAGGCAGGGGGGAGACCCAGTACTTC.

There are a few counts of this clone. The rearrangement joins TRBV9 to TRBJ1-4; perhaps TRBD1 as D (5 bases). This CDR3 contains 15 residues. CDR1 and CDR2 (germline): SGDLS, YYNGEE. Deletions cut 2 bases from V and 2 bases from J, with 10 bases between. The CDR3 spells CASSVQGRTNEKLFF. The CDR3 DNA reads TGTGCCAGCAGCGTCCAGGGAAGGACTAATGAAAAACTGTTTTTT.

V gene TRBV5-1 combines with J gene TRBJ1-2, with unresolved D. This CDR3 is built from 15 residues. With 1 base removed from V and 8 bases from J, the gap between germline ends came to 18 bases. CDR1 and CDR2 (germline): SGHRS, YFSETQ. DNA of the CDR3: TGCGCCAGCAGCTTGCCGAGGCCCGGGAATGAAGGCTACACCTTC. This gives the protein CASSLPRPGNEGYTF.

Here the CDR3 reads CAQGWDRRSYGYTF. The CDR3 nucleotides are TGTGCCCAAGGGTGGGACAGGCGAAGTTATGGCTACACCTTC. This chain links TRBV11-2 with TRBJ1-2; TRBD1 aligns across 8 bases. Per germline, CDR1 SGHAT and CDR2 FQNNGV. The CDR3 sequence is 14 residues long. V shed 11 bases and J 5 bases; nucleotides not matched to a gene: 13.

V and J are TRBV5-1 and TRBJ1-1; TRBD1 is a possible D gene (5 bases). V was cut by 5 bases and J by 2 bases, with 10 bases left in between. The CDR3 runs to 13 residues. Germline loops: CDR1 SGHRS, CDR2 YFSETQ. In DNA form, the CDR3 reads TGCGCCAGCAGAGGAGGGGATAACACTGAAGCTTTCTTT. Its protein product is CASRGGDNTEAFF.

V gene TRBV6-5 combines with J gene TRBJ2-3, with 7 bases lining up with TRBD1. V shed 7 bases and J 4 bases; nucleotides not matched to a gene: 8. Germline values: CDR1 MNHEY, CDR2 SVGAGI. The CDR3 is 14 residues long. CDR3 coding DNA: TGTGCCAGCAATGTACAGGGGACGCCAGATACGCAGTATTTT. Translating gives CASNVQGTPDTQYF.

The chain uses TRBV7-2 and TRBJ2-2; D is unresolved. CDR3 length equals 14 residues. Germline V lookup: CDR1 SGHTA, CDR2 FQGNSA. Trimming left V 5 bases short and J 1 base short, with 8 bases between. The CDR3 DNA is TGTGCCAGCAGCAAGGCAGGGAACACCGGGGAGCTGTTTTTT. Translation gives CASSKAGNTGELFF.

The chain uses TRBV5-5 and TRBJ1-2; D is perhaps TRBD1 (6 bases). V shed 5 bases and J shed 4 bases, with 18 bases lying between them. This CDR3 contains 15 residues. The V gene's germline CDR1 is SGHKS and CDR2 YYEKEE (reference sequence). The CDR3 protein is CASSNHRDPSYGYTF. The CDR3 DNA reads TGTGCCAGCAGTAATCACAGGGACCCTAGCTATGGCTACACCTTC.

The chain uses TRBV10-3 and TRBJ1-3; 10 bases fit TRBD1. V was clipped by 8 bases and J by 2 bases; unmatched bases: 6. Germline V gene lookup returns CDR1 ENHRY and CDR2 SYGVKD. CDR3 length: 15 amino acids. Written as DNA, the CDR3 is TGTGCCATCGGGGGAGGGACAGGGGCTGGAAACACCATATATTTT. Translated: CAIGGGTGAGNTIYF.

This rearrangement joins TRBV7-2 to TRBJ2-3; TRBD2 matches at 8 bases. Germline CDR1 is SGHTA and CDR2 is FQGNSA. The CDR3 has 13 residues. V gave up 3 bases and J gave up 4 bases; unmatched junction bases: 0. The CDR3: CASSFGGADTQYF. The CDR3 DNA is TGTGCCAGCAGCTTCGGGGGGGCAGATACGCAGTATTTT.

In nucleotides, the CDR3 is TGTGCCAGTAGTAGGGGGACTAGCGGGTTGGAGACCCAGTACTTC. It yields the protein CASSRGTSGLETQYF. The chain couples TRBV19 to TRBJ2-5; 12 bases are a match to TRBD2. Trimming removed 4 bases from V and 5 bases from J; junction bases left unmatched: 5. Germline V gene sequence: CDR1 LNHDA, CDR2 SQIVND (reference sequence). The CDR3 runs 15 residues.

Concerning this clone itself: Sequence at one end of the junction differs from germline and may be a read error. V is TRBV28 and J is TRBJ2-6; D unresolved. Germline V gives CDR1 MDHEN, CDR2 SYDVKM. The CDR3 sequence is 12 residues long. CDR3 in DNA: TGTGCCAGCAGCGACATGGCCAACGGCCTGACTTTC. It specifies CASSDMANGLTF.

The CDR3 nucleotides read TGTGCCAGCAGCCCGGGACAGGGATATAGCAATCAGCCCCAGCATTTT. It codes for CASSPGQGYSNQPQHF. The V gene is TRBV28, the J gene TRBJ1-5, with 9 bases matching TRBD1. The CDR3 consists of 16 residues. CDR1 MDHEN and CDR2 SYDVKM come from the germline V gene. Trimming removed 6 bases from V and 0 bases from J; junction bases left unmatched: 6.

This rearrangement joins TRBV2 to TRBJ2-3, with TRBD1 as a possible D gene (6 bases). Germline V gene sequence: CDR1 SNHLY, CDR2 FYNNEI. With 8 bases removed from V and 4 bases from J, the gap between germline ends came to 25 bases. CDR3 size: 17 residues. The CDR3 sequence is CASVPSWDTFIADTQYF. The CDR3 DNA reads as TGTGCCAGCGTTCCGAGCTGGGACACCTTTATAGCAGATACGCAGTATTTT.

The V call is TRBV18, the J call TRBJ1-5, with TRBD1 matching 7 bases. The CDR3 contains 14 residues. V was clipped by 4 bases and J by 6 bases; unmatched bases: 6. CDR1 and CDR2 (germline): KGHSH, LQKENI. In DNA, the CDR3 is TGTGCCAGCTCACAACAGGGGAAAATTCAGCCCCAGCATTTT. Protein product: CASSQQGKIQPQHF.

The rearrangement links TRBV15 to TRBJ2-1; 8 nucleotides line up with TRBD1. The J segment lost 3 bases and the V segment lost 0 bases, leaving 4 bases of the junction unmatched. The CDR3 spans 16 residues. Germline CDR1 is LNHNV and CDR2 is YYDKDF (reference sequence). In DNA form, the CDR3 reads TGTGCCACCAGCAGAGAAGCTGGGACAGGCTACAATGAGCAGTTCTTC. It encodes CATSREAGTGYNEQFF.

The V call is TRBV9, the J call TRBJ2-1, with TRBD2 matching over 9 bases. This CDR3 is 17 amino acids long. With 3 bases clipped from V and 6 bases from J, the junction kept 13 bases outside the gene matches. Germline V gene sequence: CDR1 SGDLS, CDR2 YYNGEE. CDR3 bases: TGTGCCAGCAGCGCCGGGACTAGCCGGAGGATCGGCAATGAGCAGTTCTTC. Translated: CASSAGTSRRIGNEQFF.

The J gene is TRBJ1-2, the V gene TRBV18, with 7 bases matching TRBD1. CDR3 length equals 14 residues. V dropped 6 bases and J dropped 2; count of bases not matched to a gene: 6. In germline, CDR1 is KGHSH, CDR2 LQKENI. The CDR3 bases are TGTGCCAGCTCCCACGGACAGGAAAACTATGGCTACACCTTC. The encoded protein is CASSHGQENYGYTF.

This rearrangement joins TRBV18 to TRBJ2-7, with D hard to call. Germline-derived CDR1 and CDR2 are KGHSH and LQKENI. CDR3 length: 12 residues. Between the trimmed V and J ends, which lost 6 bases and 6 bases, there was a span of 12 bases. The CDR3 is CASSSGATEQYF. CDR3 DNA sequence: TGTGCCAGCTCCTCCGGAGCGACCGAGCAGTACTTC.

As DNA, the CDR3 is TGCGCCAGCAGCGGGACAGGGGAGGTAACTAACTATGGCTACACCTTC. Amino acids: CASSGTGEVTNYGYTF. The V gene is TRBV5-1, the J gene TRBJ1-2; 10 nucleotides agree with TRBD1. Germline values: CDR1 SGHRS, CDR2 YFSETQ. V was clipped by 4 bases and J by 0 bases; unmatched bases: 6. The CDR3 is 16 amino acids.

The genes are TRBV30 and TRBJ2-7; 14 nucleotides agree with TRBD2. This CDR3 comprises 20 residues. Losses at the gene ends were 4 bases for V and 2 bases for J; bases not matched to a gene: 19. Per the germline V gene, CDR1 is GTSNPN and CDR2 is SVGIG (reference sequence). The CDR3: CAWTARLAGGPWMGTYEQYF. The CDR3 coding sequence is TGTGCCTGGACCGCCCGACTAGCGGGAGGGCCGTGGATGGGGACCTACGAGCAGTACTTC.

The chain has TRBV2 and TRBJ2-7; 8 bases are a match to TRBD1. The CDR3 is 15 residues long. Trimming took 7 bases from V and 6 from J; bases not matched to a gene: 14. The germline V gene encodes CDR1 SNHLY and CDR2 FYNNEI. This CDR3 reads CASITEAGGSSEQYF. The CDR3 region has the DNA TGTGCCAGCATTACGGAGGCAGGGGGCTCGAGCGAGCAGTACTTC.

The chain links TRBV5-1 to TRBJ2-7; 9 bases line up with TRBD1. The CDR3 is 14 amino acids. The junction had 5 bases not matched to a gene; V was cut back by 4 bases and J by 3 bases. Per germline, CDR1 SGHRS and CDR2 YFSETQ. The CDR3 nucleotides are TGCGCCAGCAGCCCCCGGGACAGGGACTACGAGCAGTACTTC. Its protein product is CASSPRDRDYEQYF.

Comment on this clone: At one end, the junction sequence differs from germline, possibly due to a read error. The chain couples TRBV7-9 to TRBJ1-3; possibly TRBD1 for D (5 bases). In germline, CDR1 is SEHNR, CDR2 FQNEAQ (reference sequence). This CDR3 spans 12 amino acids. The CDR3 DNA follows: TGTTCCAGCACTGGCGGGGGGGACACCATATATTTT. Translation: CSSTGGGDTIYF.